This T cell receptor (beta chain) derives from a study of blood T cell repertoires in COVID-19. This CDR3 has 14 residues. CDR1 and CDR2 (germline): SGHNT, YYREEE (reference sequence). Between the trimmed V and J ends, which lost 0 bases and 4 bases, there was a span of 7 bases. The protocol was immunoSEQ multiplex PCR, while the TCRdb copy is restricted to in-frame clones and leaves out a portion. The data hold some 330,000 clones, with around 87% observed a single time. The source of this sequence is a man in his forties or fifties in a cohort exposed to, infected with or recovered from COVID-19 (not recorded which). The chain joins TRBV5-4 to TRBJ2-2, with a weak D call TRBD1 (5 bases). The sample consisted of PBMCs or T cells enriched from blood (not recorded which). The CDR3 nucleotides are TGTGCCAGCAGCTTGGGCAGGGCCACCGGGGAGCTGTTTTTT. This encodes CASSLGRATGELFF.